What follows are 32 T cell receptor beta chains derived from one specimen sequenced in a study of T cell repertoires in cytomegalovirus infection. TCRdb re-called the reads through MiXCR, storing one row per CDR3 protein. The sample includes 90,000 to 110,000 distinct CDR3 sequences, about 28% of them seen just once. The antigens these receptors bind are not known. Sequencing was performed on CD8+ T cells from cultured PBMCs, taken from culture after CMV antigen stimulation. Receptors were obtained from a human donor in good health (CMV status not recorded). Some clones in this sample may be carry-over from other donors' samples.

This clonotype was observed a handful of times. The chain has TRBV7-6 and TRBJ2-3; 10 bases line up with TRBD2. The CDR3 has 16 amino acids. Trimming removed 1 base from V and 5 bases from J; junction bases left unmatched: 6. From germline, CDR1 is SGHVS and CDR2 FNYEAQ. CDR3 nucleotide sequence: TGTGCCAGCAGCTTAGTCCCAGCGGGGGGGGGAGATACGCAGTATTTT. Protein: CASSLVPAGGGDTQYF.

The chain recombines TRBV7-8 with TRBJ2-3, with D hard to call. Trimming cost V 1 base and J 6 bases, with 5 bases left between them. This CDR3 spans 12 amino acids. Germline CDR1 SGHVS, CDR2 FQNEAQ. In nucleotides, the CDR3 is TGTGCCAGCAGCTTAGTTATTGATACGCAGTATTTT. Residues: CASSLVIDTQYF. Looking up the rest from reference TRBV7-8 and TRBJ2-3 gives the full variable domain: GAGVSQSPRYKVAKRGQDVALRCDPISGHVSLFWYQQALGQGPEFLTYFQNEAQLDKSGLPSDRFFAERPEGSVSTLKIQRTQQEDSAVYLCASSLVIDTQYFGPGTRLTVL.

This rearrangement joins TRBV28 to TRBJ2-1, with D possibly matching TRBD2 (6 bases). The CDR3 has 17 amino acids. Germline CDR1 and CDR2: MDHEN and SYDVKM. Trimming shortened V by 6 bases and J by 7 bases, and 25 bases separated the two germline ends. The CDR3 loop is CASSLPTGTSKGNEQFF. The CDR3 coding sequence is TGTGCCAGCAGCCTACCGACCGGGACTTCTAAAGGGAATGAGCAGTTCTTC.

This clonotype was picked up a small number of times. The genes are TRBV6-1 and TRBJ2-7; 9 nucleotides line up with TRBD2. The CDR3 spans 14 residues. CDR1 MNHNS and CDR2 SASEGT come from the germline V gene. Germline trimming cut 3 bases from V and 4 bases from J; bases unmatched to any gene: 4. For the CDR3, the DNA is TGTGCCAGCAGTGAGGGTAGCGGGGGTTACGAGCAGTACTTC. This codes for CASSEGSGGYEQYF.

There are a few counts of this clonotype. The CDR3 is CASSFRDSPHFSYEQYF. The CDR3, as DNA: TGTGCCAGCAGTTTTAGGGACAGCCCCCATTTCTCCTACGAGCAGTACTTC. The chain links TRBV12-3 or TRBV12-4 to TRBJ2-7, with TRBD1 matching 7 bases. The CDR3 is 17 amino acids. The V and J ends lost 3 bases and 0 bases, in that order; junction bases with no gene match: 11.

The sample holds a few counts of this clonotype. The chain couples TRBV28 to TRBJ2-5; no clear D. V shed 1 base and J shed 7 bases, with 4 bases lying between them. Germline-derived CDR1 and CDR2 are MDHEN and SYDVKM. The CDR3 runs 11 residues. In DNA, the CDR3 is TGTGCCAGCAGTTTATCTTTGACCCAGTACTTC. As protein: CASSLSLTQYF.

The chain uses TRBV2 and TRBJ2-7; D possibly corresponds to TRBD2 (6 bases). This CDR3 has 12 amino acids. From germline, CDR1 is SNHLY and CDR2 FYNNEI. In nucleotides, the CDR3 is TGTGCAAAGCAGAGGCGGGGCTACGAGCAGTACTTC. Its translation is CAKQRRGYEQYF.

CDR3 region: CASSLREQAGGYTF. The CDR3, as DNA: TGTGCCAGCAGCTTACGGGAGCAGGCGGGAGGCTACACCTTC. V is TRBV11-2 and J is TRBJ1-2; D is uncertain. The CDR3 loop spans 14 amino acids. Trimming shortened V by 2 bases and J by 8 bases, and 15 bases separated the two germline ends. Germline CDR1 reads SGHAT; CDR2 reads FQNNGV.

This clonotype was seen a few times. V usage is TRBV15 and J usage is TRBJ2-7; perhaps TRBD1 as D (6 bases). V was cut by 0 bases and J by 5 bases, with 11 bases left in between. Looked up from germline, CDR1 is LNHNV and CDR2 is YYDKDF (reference sequence). This CDR3 spans 14 amino acids. The CDR3 loop is CATSRDGQFHEQYF. In nucleotides, the CDR3 is TGTGCCACCAGCAGAGATGGACAGTTCCACGAGCAGTACTTC.

The V call is TRBV11-2, the J call TRBJ1-2, with D perhaps TRBD1 (5 bases). V lost 8 bases and J 6 bases, leaving 16 bases between the germline ends. The CDR3 spans 13 residues. In germline, CDR1 is SGHAT, CDR2 FQNNGV. The CDR3 loop is CASPSEGGDGYTF. In DNA form, the CDR3 reads TGTGCCAGCCCCTCCGAGGGAGGGGATGGCTACACCTTC.

V is TRBV6-6 and J is TRBJ1-2; 7 bases match TRBD1. V was clipped by 6 bases and J by 4 bases; unmatched bases: 5. CDR3 length equals 13 residues. Germline CDR1 and CDR2: MNHNY and SVGAGI (reference sequence). CDR3 nucleotides: TGTGCCAGCAGAGGGGGGACAGCCTATGGCTACACCTTC. This codes for CASRGGTAYGYTF.

The J gene is TRBJ1-2, the V gene TRBV5-6; D is perhaps TRBD1 (5 bases). CDR3 length: 14 residues. Germline-derived CDR1 and CDR2 are SGHDT and YYEEEE. Trimming shortened V by 4 bases and J by 2 bases, and 12 bases separated the two germline ends. DNA of the CDR3: TGTGCCAGCAGCGTTGGGGGGGTGAACTATGGCTACACCTTC. Its protein is CASSVGGVNYGYTF. Full variable domain (missing parts from reference TRBV5-6 and TRBJ1-2): DAGVTQSPTHLIKTRGQQVTLRCSPKSGHDTVSWYQQALGQGPQFIFQYYEEEERQRGNFPDRFSGHQFPNYSSELNVNALLLGDSALYLCASSVGGVNYGYTFGSGTRLTVV.

The chain combines TRBV15 with TRBJ1-5; D gene ambiguous. Per germline, CDR1 LNHNV and CDR2 YYDKDF (reference sequence). CDR3 length: 17 amino acids. V was clipped by 1 base and J by 2 bases, with 15 bases between them. CDR3 nucleotide sequence: TGTGCCACCAGCAGAGTGTTATTGGGGTTGGGCAATCAGCCCCAGCATTTT. Protein sequence: CATSRVLLGLGNQPQHF. Filled out from reference TRBV15 and TRBJ1-5, the complete variable domain reads DAMVIQNPRYQVTQFGKPVTLSCSQTLNHNVMYWYQQKSSQAPKLLFHYYDKDFNNEADTPDNFQSRRPNTSFCFLDIRSPGLGDTAMYLCATSRVLLGLGNQPQHFGDGTRLSIL.

In this sample, this clonotype turned up a few times. The rearrangement uses TRBV7-9 and TRBJ1-2, with TRBD1 matching 9 bases. CDR1 and CDR2 (germline): SEHNR, FQNEAQ (reference sequence). V lost 9 bases and J lost 2; bases outside the gene matches: 7. The CDR3 has 14 residues. As DNA, the CDR3 is TGTGCCAGTTCGGGACAGGGAATGAACTATGGCTACACCTTC. Residues: CASSGQGMNYGYTF.

This clonotype was picked up many times. The V and J genes are TRBV4-1 and TRBJ2-7, with 10 positions matching TRBD2. Germline V gene data show CDR1 as MGHRA and CDR2 as YSYEKL. V lost 1 base to trimming and J lost 0 bases; unmatched junction nucleotides: 9. This CDR3 region has 18 residues. For the CDR3, the DNA is TGCGCCAGCAGCCAAGGTCCCCAACTAGCGGGGAGCTCCTACGAGCAGTACTTC. Protein sequence: CASSQGPQLAGSSYEQYF.

This rearrangement joins TRBV13 to TRBJ2-1; D is ambiguous. V lost 7 bases and J 1 base, leaving 14 bases between the germline ends. The CDR3 is 15 amino acids. The germline CDR1 and CDR2 sequences are PRHDT and FYEKMQ (reference sequence). The CDR3 here is CASTPGLGSYNEQFF. DNA of the CDR3: TGTGCCAGCACCCCCGGTCTGGGATCCTACAATGAGCAGTTCTTC.

V is TRBV14 and J is TRBJ2-5; a weak D match, TRBD1 (5 bases). The CDR3 is 17 amino acids. The V gene lost 0 bases and the J gene lost 0 bases, with 14 bases spanning the gap. Germline lookup yields CDR1 SGHDN and CDR2 FVKESK. This CDR3 reads CASSQEGYRQYQETQYF. The CDR3, as DNA: TGTGCCAGCAGCCAAGAAGGGTACAGACAGTACCAAGAGACCCAGTACTTC.

This clonotype has ten or more counts. The rearrangement links TRBV19 to TRBJ1-1; 8 nucleotides agree with TRBD1. The CDR3 is made up of 15 amino acids. Germline V gene sequence: CDR1 LNHDA, CDR2 SQIVND (reference sequence). V lost 7 bases and J lost 8; bases outside the gene matches: 15. The DNA of the CDR3 is TGTGCCAGTATCCTTTACCCCGGGACAGGTAACGAAGCTTTCTTT. It is translated as CASILYPGTGNEAFF.

The chain uses TRBV10-3 and TRBJ1-2; the D gene is possibly TRBD1 (6 bases). The CDR3 contains 16 residues. Trimming removed 10 bases at V and 3 bases at J, with 24 bases between. CDR1 and CDR2 from the germline V gene are ENHRY and SYGVKD. CDR3 nucleotide sequence: TGTGCCACAGGTATGGGGGCCCGATCGCTCGACTATGGCTACACCTTC. It encodes CATGMGARSLDYGYTF.

This clonotype has ten or more counts. This chain links TRBV7-9 with TRBJ2-2; 7 positions agree with TRBD2. The J segment lost 4 bases and the V segment lost 3 bases, leaving 5 bases of the junction unmatched. CDR3 size: 15 residues. Germline V lookup: CDR1 SEHNR, CDR2 FQNEAQ (reference sequence). The CDR3 bases are TGTGCCAGCAGCTTTAATCTAGCGGTCACCGGGGAGCTGTTTTTT. Its translation: CASSFNLAVTGELFF.

This clonotype has a handful of counts. This chain joins TRBV2 and TRBJ2-1, with D possibly being TRBD1 (5 bases). From germline, CDR1 is SNHLY and CDR2 FYNNEI. The CDR3 runs to 14 residues. The V gene lost 2 bases and the J gene lost 3 bases, with 8 bases spanning the gap. CDR3 in DNA: TGTGCCAGCAGTGAATGGGGCAGCTACAATGAGCAGTTCTTC. Translating gives CASSEWGSYNEQFF.

This clonotype was seen ten or more times. The chain has TRBV12-3 or TRBV12-4 and TRBJ2-2; D is unclear. Trimming left V 2 bases short and J 7 bases short, with 5 bases between. CDR3 size: 12 residues. The CDR3 bases are TGTGCCAGCAGTTTAAGTGGCGGGGAGCTGTTTTTT. It specifies CASSLSGGELFF.

This clonotype was recorded at least ten times. The V and J genes are TRBV7-2 and TRBJ2-5; D is undetermined. The germline gives CDR1 SGHTA, CDR2 FQGNSA. The CDR3 spans 12 residues. The V gene lost 3 bases and the J gene lost 5 bases, with 7 bases spanning the gap. The chain's CDR3 is CASSFGAETQYF. Here the CDR3 DNA reads TGTGCCAGCAGCTTTGGAGCGGAGACCCAGTACTTC. Full variable domain (rest looked up from reference TRBV7-2 and TRBJ2-5): GAGVSQSPSNKVTEKGKDVELRCDPISGHTALYWYRQSLGQGLEFLIYFQGNSAPDKSGLPSDRFSAERTGGSVSTLTIQRTQQEDSAVYLCASSFGAETQYFGPGTRLLVL.

This clonotype was observed many times. The chain joins TRBV7-2 to TRBJ2-7; the D gene is possibly TRBD2 (6 bases). CDR3 length: 15 amino acids. Trimming cost V 0 bases and J 2 bases, with 11 bases left between them. Germline CDR1 is SGHTA and CDR2 is FQGNSA. The CDR3 reads CASSLARGGTYEQYF. CDR3 nucleotides: TGTGCCAGCAGCTTAGCGCGGGGCGGGACCTACGAGCAGTACTTC.

This chain links TRBV2 with TRBJ1-2; D unclear. Germline CDR1 SNHLY, CDR2 FYNNEI. The CDR3 length is 15 residues. With 3 bases removed from V and 4 bases from J, the gap between germline ends came to 15 bases. CDR3 amino acids: CASSDTPLTSYGYTF. The CDR3 coding sequence is TGTGCCAGCAGTGACACTCCACTGACTTCCTATGGCTACACCTTC.

Worth noting for this clonotype: A much bigger clone sits one base away, suggesting this may be a read error. This chain uses TRBV7-9 with TRBJ1-4, with 7 nucleotides matching TRBD1. The CDR3 loop spans 16 amino acids. The germline V gene encodes CDR1 SEHNR and CDR2 FQNEAQ (reference sequence). CDR3 region: CSSSSSNGTDEEKLFF. The CDR3 DNA reads as TGTTCCAGCAGCTCGAGTAACGGGACAGACGAAGAAAAACTGTTTTTT.

The chain carries TRBV27 and TRBJ2-2, with D tentatively TRBD1 or TRBD2 (5 bases each). Trimming took 2 bases from V and 3 from J, leaving 7 bases between them. Looked up from germline, CDR1 is MNHEY and CDR2 is SMNVEV (reference sequence). The CDR3 is made up of 14 amino acids. The chain's CDR3 is CASSLEGHTGELFF. DNA for the CDR3: TGTGCCAGCAGTTTAGAGGGACACACCGGGGAGCTGTTTTTT.

This clonotype came up a few times. The rearrangement joins TRBV12-3 or TRBV12-4 to TRBJ1-1; 7 bases are shared with TRBD1. The CDR3 is 14 residues long. The ends lost 4 bases at V and 2 bases at J; junction bases unmatched: 4. This CDR3 reads CASSSRTGNTEAFF. The CDR3 region has the DNA TGTGCCAGCAGTTCGAGGACAGGAAACACTGAAGCTTTCTTT.

This chain joins TRBV7-6 and TRBJ1-5, with unresolved D. The V and J ends lost 5 bases and 7 bases respectively, with 15 bases between them. Germline V gene lookup returns CDR1 SGHVS and CDR2 FNYEAQ. This CDR3 has 14 amino acids. The CDR3 bases are TGTGCCAGCAGCCCCTCATCGGGCGAACAGCCCCAGCATTTT. It yields the protein CASSPSSGEQPQHF.

Here the CDR3 DNA reads TGTGCCAGCAGCTTAGGACCCAGGGATGGCTACACCTTC. Translation: CASSLGPRDGYTF. The rearrangement joins TRBV7-8 to TRBJ1-2; the D gene is possibly TRBD1 (5 bases). Germline assignment: CDR1 SGHVS and CDR2 FQNEAQ. CDR3 length: 13 amino acids. V was clipped by 1 base and J by 6 bases, with 9 bases between them.

This clonotype has only a few counts. This chain links TRBV7-6 with TRBJ2-7; D not certain. V was clipped by 4 bases and J by 0 bases, with 7 bases between them. Germline V gene sequence: CDR1 SGHVS, CDR2 FNYEAQ. The CDR3 sequence is 13 residues long. The CDR3 spells CASSSTHSYEQYF. The CDR3 DNA reads TGTGCCAGCAGCTCGACGCACTCCTACGAGCAGTACTTC.

V and J are TRBV7-2 and TRBJ2-7; the match to TRBD1 covers 8 bases. The CDR3 length is 15 residues. V lost 1 base to trimming and J lost 5 bases; unmatched junction nucleotides: 7. Germline values: CDR1 SGHTA, CDR2 FQGNSA. The CDR3 DNA reads TGTGCCAGCAGCTTAGTTGGACAGGGAACTAACGAGCAGTACTTC. The encoded protein is CASSLVGQGTNEQYF.